The source of this TCR beta chain is a study of Graves' ophthalmopathy and Graves' hyperthyroidism. Whole-study context: Peripheral blood was collected at initial diagnosis, before any treatment.

Overall study results and limits: Discriminating ophthalmopathy from stable hyperthyroidism, a 13-signature model attained a sensitivity of approximately 85% and a specificity of about 81%.

From RNA, the CDR3 regions of TCR beta chains were amplified and sequenced. The library came from an HTBI-primed first-round RT-PCR and a second-round multiplex PCR. Via MiXCR, TCRdb re-called the multiplex PCR reads, giving one row per CDR3 protein. The sample lists about 480,000 distinct CDR3 sequences, under 15% occurring once. The CDR3 is 12 residues long. Trimming shortened V by 2 bases and J by 5 bases, and 6 bases separated the two germline ends. Germline V CDR1 and CDR2: ENHRY, SYGVKD. This clonotype was recorded many times. Its antigen is currently unknown. Ophthalmopathy donors' eye disease showed moderate-to-severe activity, CAS of at least 3, NOSPECS of at least 4 and duration under 3 months. The authors isolated PBMCs from around 10 ml of fresh peripheral blood.

The clonotype comes from a woman in her 30s with Graves' ophthalmopathy. This sequence joins TRBV10-3 and TRBJ2-5; D gene unclear. Source material: blood. In nucleotides, the CDR3 is TGTGCCATCAGTGAGAGTTTGGAGACCCAGTACTTC. Residues: CAISESLETQYF.